The present TCR beta chain was sequenced within a study of control samples from healthy donors and cancer patients (dated by TCRdb to 2019 to 2021). The library was generated by the immunoSEQ multiplex PCR assay. Not all clones reach the TCRdb copy of this immuneACCESS table, which keeps in-frame sequences only. Checked studies attribute under half of the gap to unresolved V genes and leave the rest unexplained. The sample records under 70,000 clones, around 90% of which are singletons. More than 12% of the sample rests with the top ten. With respect to this clone: What this receptor recognizes is not known. Base qualities are not recorded, but no much larger clone differs from it by a single base.

CDR1 MRHNA and CDR2 SNTAGT were looked up in the germline V gene. From the cysteine through the phenylalanine, the CDR3 covers 13 amino acids. Kept here is only the CDR3 DNA, which spans 39 bases and is read in frame from base 1. V is shortened by 3 bases, J by 7 bases, and the region joining them spans 12 bases. The specimen sequenced was PBMCs. The receptor was isolated from a man aged 60 to 69 with head and neck cancer. The sequence links TRBV6-4 to TRBJ2-5, with a weak D call of TRBD2 (6 bases match). The nucleotide sequence is TGTGCCAGCAGTGAGGGGACTTTTTCGACCCAGTACTTC. Its protein is CASSEGTFSTQYF.